The 2 T cell receptor beta chains reported below all come from one sample, sequenced in a study of cytomegalovirus exposure and HLA in healthy donors. PCR employed 60 Vbeta and 13 Jbeta primers. The method was immunoSEQ multiplex PCR; TCRdb's version includes in-frame clones alone and lacks a portion of them. Its table lists around 97,000 clones. The sample consisted of PBMCs. These receptors were taken from a middle-aged man in good health and CMV-seronegative.

The chain uses TRBV2 and TRBJ2-3; maybe TRBD2 (5 bases). Trimming took off 6 bases at V and 7 bases at J, with 11 bases between the two ends. The CDR3 totals 12 residues. CDR1 and CDR2 from the germline V gene are SNHLY and FYNNEI. CDR3 amino acids: CASRQSGYTQYF. The CDR3 DNA follows: TGTGCCAGCAGGCAGAGCGGCTATACGCAGTATTTT.

The rearrangement links TRBV9 to TRBJ2-1; D remains unclear. Germline loops: CDR1 SGDLS, CDR2 YYNGEE. Trimming shortened V by 3 bases and J by 8 bases, and 21 bases separated the two germline ends. The CDR3 totals 16 residues. For the CDR3, the DNA is TGTGCCAGCAGCGCTGCGACTGCTAAAGGTTTGCATGAGCAGTTCTTC. It encodes CASSAATAKGLHEQFF.